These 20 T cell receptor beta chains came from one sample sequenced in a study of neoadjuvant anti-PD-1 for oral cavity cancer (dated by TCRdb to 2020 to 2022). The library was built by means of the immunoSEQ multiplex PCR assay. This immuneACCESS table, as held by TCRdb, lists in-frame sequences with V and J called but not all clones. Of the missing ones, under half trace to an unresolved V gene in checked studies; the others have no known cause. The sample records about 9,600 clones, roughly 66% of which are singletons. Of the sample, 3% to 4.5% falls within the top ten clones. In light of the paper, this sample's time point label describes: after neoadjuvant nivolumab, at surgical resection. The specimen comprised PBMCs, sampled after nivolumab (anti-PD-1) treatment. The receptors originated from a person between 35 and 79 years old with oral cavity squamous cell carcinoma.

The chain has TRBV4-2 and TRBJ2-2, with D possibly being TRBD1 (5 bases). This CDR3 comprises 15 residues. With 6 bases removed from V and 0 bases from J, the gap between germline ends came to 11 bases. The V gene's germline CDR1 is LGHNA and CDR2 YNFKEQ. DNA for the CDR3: TGTGCCAGCAGTCCAGGGTCATCGAACACCGGGGAGCTGTTTTTT. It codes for CASSPGSSNTGELFF.

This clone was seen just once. Here the CDR3 reads CASSEDRTGREQYF. CDR3 coding DNA: TGCGCCAGCAGTGAGGACAGGACTGGACGCGAGCAGTACTTC. The V gene is TRBV10-1, the J gene TRBJ2-7, with D perhaps matching TRBD1 (6 bases). CDR1 is WNHNN and CDR2 is SYGVQD in the germline V gene (reference sequence). The V and J ends lost 2 bases and 6 bases respectively, with 14 bases between them. There are 14 residues in the CDR3.

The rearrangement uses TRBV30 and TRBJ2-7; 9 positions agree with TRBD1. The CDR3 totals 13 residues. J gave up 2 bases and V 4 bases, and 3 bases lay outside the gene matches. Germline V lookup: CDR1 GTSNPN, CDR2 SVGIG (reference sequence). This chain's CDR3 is CAWTGQGTYEQYF. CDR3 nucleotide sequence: TGTGCCTGGACGGGACAGGGTACCTACGAGCAGTACTTC.

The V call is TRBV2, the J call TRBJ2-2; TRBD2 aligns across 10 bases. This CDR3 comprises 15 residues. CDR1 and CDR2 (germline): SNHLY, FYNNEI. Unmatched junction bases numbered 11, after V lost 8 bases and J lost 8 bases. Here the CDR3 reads CASAALAGARGELFF. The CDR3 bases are TGTGCCAGCGCAGCGCTAGCGGGGGCACGAGGGGAGCTGTTTTTT.

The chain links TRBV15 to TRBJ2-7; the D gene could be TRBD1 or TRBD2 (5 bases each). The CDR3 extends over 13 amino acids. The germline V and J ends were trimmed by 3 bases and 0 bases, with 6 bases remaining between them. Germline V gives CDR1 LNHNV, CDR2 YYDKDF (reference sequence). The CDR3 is CATSRGRSYEQYF. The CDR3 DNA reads TGTGCCACCAGCAGGGGACGCTCCTACGAGCAGTACTTC.

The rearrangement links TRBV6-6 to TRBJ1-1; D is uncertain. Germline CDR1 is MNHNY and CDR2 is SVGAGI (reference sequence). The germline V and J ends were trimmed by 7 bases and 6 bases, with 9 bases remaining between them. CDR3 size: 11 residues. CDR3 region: CASTQTPEAFF. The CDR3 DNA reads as TGTGCCAGCACCCAAACTCCTGAAGCTTTCTTT.

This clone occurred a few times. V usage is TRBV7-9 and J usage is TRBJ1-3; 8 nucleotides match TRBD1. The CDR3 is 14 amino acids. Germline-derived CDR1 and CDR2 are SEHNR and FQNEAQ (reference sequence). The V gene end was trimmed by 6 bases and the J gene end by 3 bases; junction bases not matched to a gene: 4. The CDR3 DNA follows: TGTGCCAGCAGTACCGGGACAGGTGGAAACACCATATATTTT. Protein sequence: CASSTGTGGNTIYF.

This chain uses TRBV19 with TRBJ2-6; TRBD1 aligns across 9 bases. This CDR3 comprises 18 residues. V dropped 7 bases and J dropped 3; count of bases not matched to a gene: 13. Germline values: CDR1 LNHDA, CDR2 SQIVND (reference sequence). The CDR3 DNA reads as TGTGCCAGTATCCTACGGAAACAGGGGGCAAGTGGGGCCAACGTCCTGACTTTC. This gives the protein CASILRKQGASGANVLTF.

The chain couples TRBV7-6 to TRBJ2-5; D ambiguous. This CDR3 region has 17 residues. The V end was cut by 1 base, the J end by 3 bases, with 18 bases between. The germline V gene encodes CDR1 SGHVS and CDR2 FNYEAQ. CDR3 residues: CASSLDGNSRVKETQYF. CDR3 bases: TGTGCCAGCAGCTTAGACGGCAATAGCCGCGTAAAAGAGACCCAGTACTTC.

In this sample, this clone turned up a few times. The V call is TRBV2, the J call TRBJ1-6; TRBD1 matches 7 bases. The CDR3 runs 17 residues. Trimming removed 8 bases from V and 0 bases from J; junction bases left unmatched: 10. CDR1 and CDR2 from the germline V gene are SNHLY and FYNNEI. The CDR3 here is CASLGQVPGSYNSPLHF. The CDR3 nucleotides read TGTGCCAGCCTAGGACAGGTCCCGGGCTCCTATAATTCACCCCTCCACTTT. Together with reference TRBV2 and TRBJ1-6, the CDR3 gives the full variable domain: EPEVTQTPSHQVTQMGQEVILRCVPISNHLYFYWYRQILGQKVEFLVSFYNNEISEKSEIFDDQFSVERPDGSNFTLKIRSTKLEDSAMYFCASLGQVPGSYNSPLHFGNGTRLTVT.

The CDR3 sequence is CASSRETSGDTDTQYF. For the CDR3, the DNA is TGCGCCAGCAGCCGGGAGACAAGCGGGGACACAGATACGCAGTATTTT. J is TRBJ2-3 and V is TRBV4-1, with 7 nucleotides matching TRBD2. This CDR3 has 16 residues. CDR1 is MGHRA and CDR2 is YSYEKL in the germline V gene. V trimming: 4 bases; J trimming: 2 bases; junction bases outside the gene matches: 9.

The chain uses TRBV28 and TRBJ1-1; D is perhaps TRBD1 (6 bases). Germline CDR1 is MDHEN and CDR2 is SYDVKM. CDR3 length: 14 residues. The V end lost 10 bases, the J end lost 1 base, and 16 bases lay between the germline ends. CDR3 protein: CATVGAGANTEAFF. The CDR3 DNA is TGTGCCACCGTTGGAGCAGGGGCGAACACTGAAGCTTTCTTT.

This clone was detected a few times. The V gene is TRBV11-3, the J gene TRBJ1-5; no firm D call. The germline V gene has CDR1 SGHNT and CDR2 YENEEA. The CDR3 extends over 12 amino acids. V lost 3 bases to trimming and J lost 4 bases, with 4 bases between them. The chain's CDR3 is CASSFHNQPQHF. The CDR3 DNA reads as TGTGCCAGCAGCTTCCATAATCAGCCCCAGCATTTT.

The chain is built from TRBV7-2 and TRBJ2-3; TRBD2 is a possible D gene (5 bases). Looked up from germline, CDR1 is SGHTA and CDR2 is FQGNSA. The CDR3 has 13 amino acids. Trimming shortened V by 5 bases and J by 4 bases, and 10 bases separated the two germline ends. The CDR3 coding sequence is TGTGCCAGCAGCCCGGGGTATTCAGATACGCAGTATTTT. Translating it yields CASSPGYSDTQYF.

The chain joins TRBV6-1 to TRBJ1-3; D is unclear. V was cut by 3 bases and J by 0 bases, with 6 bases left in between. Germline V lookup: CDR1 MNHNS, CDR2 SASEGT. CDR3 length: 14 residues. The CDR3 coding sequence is TGTGCCAGCAGTGACGATGGCTCTGGAAACACCATATATTTT. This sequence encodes CASSDDGSGNTIYF.

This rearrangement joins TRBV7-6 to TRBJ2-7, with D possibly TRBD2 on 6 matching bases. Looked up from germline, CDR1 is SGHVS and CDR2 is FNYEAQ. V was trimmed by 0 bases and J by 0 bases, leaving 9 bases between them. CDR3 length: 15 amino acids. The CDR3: CASSLAGGRSYEQYF. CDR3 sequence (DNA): TGTGCCAGCAGCTTAGCGGGAGGTCGCTCCTACGAGCAGTACTTC.

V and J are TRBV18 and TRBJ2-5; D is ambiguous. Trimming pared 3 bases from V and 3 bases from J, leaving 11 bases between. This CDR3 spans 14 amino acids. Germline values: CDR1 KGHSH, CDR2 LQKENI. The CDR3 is CASSPQSREETQYF. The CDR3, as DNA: TGTGCCAGCTCACCGCAAAGTAGAGAAGAGACCCAGTACTTC.

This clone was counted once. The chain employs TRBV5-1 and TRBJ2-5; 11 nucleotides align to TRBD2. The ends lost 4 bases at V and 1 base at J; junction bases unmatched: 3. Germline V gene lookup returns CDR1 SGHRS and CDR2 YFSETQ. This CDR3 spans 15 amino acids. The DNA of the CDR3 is TGCGCCAGCAGCCCCGGGACTAGCGGCCAAGAGACCCAGTACTTC. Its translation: CASSPGTSGQETQYF.

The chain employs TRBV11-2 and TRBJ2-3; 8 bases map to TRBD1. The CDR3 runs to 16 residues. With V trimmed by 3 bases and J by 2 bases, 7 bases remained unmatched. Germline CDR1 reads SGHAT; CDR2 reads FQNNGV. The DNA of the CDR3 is TGTGCCAGCAGCTTGTCCGGGACAGGAATCACAGATACGCAGTATTTT. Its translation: CASSLSGTGITDTQYF. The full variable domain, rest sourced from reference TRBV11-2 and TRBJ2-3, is EAGVAQSPRYKIIEKRQSVAFWCNPISGHATLYWYQQILGQGPKLLIQFQNNGVVDDSQLPKDRFSAERLKGVDSTLKIQPAKLEDSAVYLCASSLSGTGITDTQYFGPGTRLTVL.

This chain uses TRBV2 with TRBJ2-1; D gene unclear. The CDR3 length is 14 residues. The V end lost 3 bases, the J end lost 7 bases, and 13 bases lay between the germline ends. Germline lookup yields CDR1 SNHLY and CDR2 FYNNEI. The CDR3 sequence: CASSDWLARNEQFF. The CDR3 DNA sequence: TGTGCCAGCAGTGATTGGCTGGCGCGGAATGAGCAGTTCTTC.